Each of the 8 T cell receptor beta chains below was sequenced from the same sample in a study of blood T cell repertoires in COVID-19. Libraries were prepared by immunoSEQ multiplex PCR; TCRdb keeps only in-frame clonotypes and omits some of them. The data contain 170,000 or so clones, 84% of them seen just once; the ten biggest clones take up 13% to 15%. Sequencing used peripheral blood. The source of these receptors is a young man with active or convalescent COVID-19.

V gene TRBV4-2 combines with J gene TRBJ2-2; 7 bases match TRBD1. The CDR3 length is 19 residues. The J segment lost 1 base and the V segment lost 0 bases, leaving 11 bases of the junction unmatched. Germline V gene sequence: CDR1 LGHNA, CDR2 YNFKEQ. The CDR3 nucleotides read TGTGCCAGCAGCCAAGATCCCCAAACCGGGACAGTGAACACCGGGGAGCTGTTTTTT. It yields the protein CASSQDPQTGTVNTGELFF.

V and J are TRBV28 and TRBJ1-2; 7 bases are a match to TRBD1. Germline-derived CDR1 and CDR2 are MDHEN and SYDVKM. V gave up 5 bases and J gave up 3 bases; unmatched junction bases: 9. This CDR3 is 15 amino acids long. CDR3 amino acids: CASSPLGQGDYGYTF. Here the CDR3 DNA reads TGTGCCAGCAGTCCATTAGGTCAGGGGGACTATGGCTACACCTTC.

J is TRBJ1-2 and V is TRBV15, with D tentatively TRBD1 (5 bases). The CDR3 loop spans 15 amino acids. Germline V gives CDR1 LNHNV, CDR2 YYDKDF (reference sequence). V was pared by 0 bases and J by 7 bases, with 15 bases between. The CDR3 sequence is CATSRDPDGRGGYTF. For the CDR3, the DNA is TGTGCCACCAGCAGAGACCCGGACGGGAGGGGTGGCTACACCTTC.

The rearrangement links TRBV11-2 to TRBJ2-5; 10 bases map to TRBD2. The junction had 3 bases not matched to a gene; V was cut back by 1 base and J by 1 base. The CDR3 consists of 16 residues. Germline V CDR1 and CDR2: SGHAT, FQNNGV. DNA for the CDR3: TGTGCCAGCAGCTTAGGAGCGGGGGGGTCCCAAGAGACCCAGTACTTC. It translates to CASSLGAGGSQETQYF.

The rearrangement links TRBV11-2 to TRBJ1-2; 7 bases map to TRBD1. Germline CDR1 is SGHAT and CDR2 is FQNNGV. The J segment lost 0 bases and the V segment lost 6 bases, leaving 10 bases of the junction unmatched. This CDR3 region has 16 residues. CDR3 protein: CASSPGGQGANYGYTF. The CDR3 nucleotides read TGTGCCAGCAGTCCAGGGGGGCAGGGAGCTAACTATGGCTACACCTTC.

The chain employs TRBV4-2 and TRBJ1-2; D is perhaps TRBD1 (5 bases). The CDR3 covers 12 residues. The germline V and J ends were trimmed by 1 base and 13 bases, with 13 bases remaining between them. The germline CDR1 and CDR2 sequences are LGHNA and YNFKEQ. CDR3 sequence (DNA): TGTGCCAGCAGCCAAGTTGGCAGGGCAGGCACCTTC. Encoded protein: CASSQVGRAGTF.

The chain employs TRBV6-1 and TRBJ2-7; TRBD1 matches 7 bases. There are 14 residues in the CDR3. From germline, CDR1 is MNHNS and CDR2 SASEGT. V lost 0 bases and J lost 2; bases outside the gene matches: 1. The CDR3 sequence: CASSEARGPYEQYF. In DNA, the CDR3 is TGTGCCAGCAGTGAAGCGAGGGGGCCCTACGAGCAGTACTTC.

J is TRBJ1-5 and V is TRBV6-2 or TRBV6-3; 7 nucleotides align to TRBD1. V was clipped by 2 bases and J by 5 bases; unmatched bases: 3. Germline CDR1 reads MNHEY; CDR2 reads SVGEGT. The CDR3 has 14 amino acids. The CDR3 protein is CASSYGQGDQPQHF. For the CDR3, the DNA is TGTGCCAGCAGTTACGGGCAGGGGGATCAGCCCCAGCATTTT.